This T cell receptor (beta chain) comes out of a study of T-cell reconstitution after alpha-beta-depleted transplantation in children. Study observations and caveats: Surviving recipient cells, namely T cells and thymic progenitors, were the source of high day-60 TCRbeta diversity in some patients.

Germline V gene lookup returns CDR1 SGHAT and CDR2 FQNNGV. The V gene lost 0 bases and the J gene lost 7 bases, with 16 bases spanning the gap. The CDR3 consists of 17 residues. Points on this clonotype: What it binds is unknown.

Unique molecular identifiers were built into the TCRbeta library. TCRdb reanalysed the PCR reads using MiXCR and keeps one entry per CDR3 protein. The data contain fewer than 550,000 distinct CDR3 sequences, approximately 10% of them seen just once; the ten biggest clones take up around 13%. The sample here was PBMCs, mostly from graft donor cells, taken 180 days after TCRalphabeta/CD19-depleted stem cell transplant. The receptor was derived from a female patient between 2 and 15 years old who had a stem cell transplant for aplastic anemia, so the T cells may come from the graft donor. The V and J genes are TRBV11-2 and TRBJ1-6; D not certain. This CDR3 is CASSLEGGWMRNSPLHF. Written as DNA, the CDR3 is TGTGCCAGCAGCTTAGAAGGCGGGTGGATGAGGAATTCACCCCTCCACTTT.